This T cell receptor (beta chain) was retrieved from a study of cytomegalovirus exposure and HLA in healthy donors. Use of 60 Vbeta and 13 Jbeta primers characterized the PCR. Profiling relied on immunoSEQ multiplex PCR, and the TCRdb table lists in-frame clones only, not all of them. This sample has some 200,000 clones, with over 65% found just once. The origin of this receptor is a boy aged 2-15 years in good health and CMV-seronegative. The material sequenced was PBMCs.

CDR3 residues: CAIGGSTGNTIYF. The DNA of the CDR3 is TGTGCCATCGGGGGGTCTACTGGAAACACCATATATTTT. The V and J genes are TRBV10-3 and TRBJ1-3; the D gene is possibly TRBD1 (5 bases). This CDR3 spans 13 amino acids. V lost 8 bases and J lost 2, with 10 bases in between. Looked up from germline, CDR1 is ENHRY and CDR2 is SYGVKD.